The entry that follows covers one T cell receptor beta chain sequence. The treatment is: around 19 received Ad26.COV2.S at low or high dose, single or two shots; 5 received placebo; per-sample allocation not given. Each sample was drawn 63 days after the first injection (of vaccine or placebo). This specimen belongs to a study of Ad26.COV2.S vaccination and SARS-CoV-2 variants. Profiling relied on immunoSEQ multiplex PCR, and the TCRdb table lists in-frame clones only, not all of them. The table lists about 460,000 clones, 89% of them singletons. Trimming removed 2 bases at V and 1 base at J, with 9 bases between. Germline CDR1 is SGHNT and CDR2 is YYREEE (reference sequence). The CDR3 spans 14 residues.

The sequencing here drew on peripheral blood, taken in a trial of Ad26.COV2.S vaccine versus placebo. The sequence was obtained from a person aged 18-60 years who received the Ad26.COV2.S COVID-19 vaccine or a placebo. The rearrangement uses TRBV5-4 and TRBJ1-1; D remains ambiguous. CDR3 protein: CASSLLQKNTEAFF. The CDR3 region has the DNA TGTGCCAGCAGCTTATTACAGAAGAACACTGAAGCTTTCTTT.